The 15 T cell receptor beta chains below all came from one sample that was sequenced in a study of CD8 T cells in ankylosing spondylitis. One entry per CDR3 protein, called by TCRdb with MiXCR from the 5' RACE reads. Of under 200,000 distinct CDR3 sequences detected, 11% appear once; the ten largest clones hold roughly 28%. The sample taken for sequencing was blood, either unsorted or a sorted T cell fraction (not recorded which). The source is a male donor with ankylosing spondylitis or in good health (not recorded which).

This clonotype showed up many times. The chain employs TRBV12-3 or TRBV12-4 and TRBJ1-6, with 7 bases that match TRBD1. V was clipped by 4 bases and J by 9 bases; unmatched bases: 6. This CDR3 spans 14 amino acids. CDR3 residues: CASSSDRASSPLHF. The CDR3 DNA reads as TGTGCCAGCAGTTCCGACAGGGCTAGTTCACCCCTCCACTTT.

This chain connects TRBV7-2 to TRBJ2-5; TRBD1 might be the D (5 bases). The CDR3 loop spans 14 amino acids. CDR1 is SGHTA, CDR2 FQGNSA, per germline. Trimming shortened V by 5 bases and J by 2 bases, and 12 bases separated the two germline ends. CDR3 residues: CASSTGQKQETQYF. The CDR3 nucleotides are TGTGCCAGCAGCACAGGACAAAAACAAGAGACCCAGTACTTC.

Ten or more counts support this clonotype. The chain joins TRBV20-1 to TRBJ2-1; D unclear. The V gene lost 5 bases and the J gene lost 0 bases, with 14 bases spanning the gap. CDR1 and CDR2 from the germline V gene are DFQATT and SNEGSKA (reference sequence). The CDR3 contains 15 residues. The CDR3, as DNA: TGCAGTGCTCCCCGTACTGGCCGCTCCTACAATGAGCAGTTCTTC. Its protein is CSAPRTGRSYNEQFF.

This clonotype was observed at least ten times. The rearrangement joins TRBV5-1 to TRBJ2-7; 9 bases fit TRBD2. The CDR3 runs to 15 residues. V gave up 0 bases and J gave up 6 bases; unmatched junction bases: 7. Germline V gene data show CDR1 as SGHRS and CDR2 as YFSETQ. This CDR3 reads CASSLVAGGPAEQYF. The CDR3 coding sequence is TGCGCCAGCAGCTTGGTGGCGGGAGGGCCGGCCGAGCAGTACTTC.

This chain links TRBV6-6 with TRBJ2-3; either TRBD1 or TRBD2 may fit D (5 bases each). The V gene's germline CDR1 is MNHNY and CDR2 SVGAGI (reference sequence). Trimming cost V 8 bases and J 6 bases, with 15 bases left between them. The CDR3 length is 13 residues. The CDR3: CASEGPTTDTQYF. CDR3 nucleotide sequence: TGTGCCAGCGAGGGGCCGACAACCGATACGCAGTATTTT.

This clonotype was found a few times. CDR3 sequence reads: CATSRRGGSGSDEQFF. Written as DNA, the CDR3 is TGTGCCACCAGCAGGAGAGGTGGTAGCGGGAGTGATGAGCAGTTCTTC. The V call is TRBV15, the J call TRBJ2-1, with 9 bases lining up with TRBD2. The CDR3 runs to 16 residues. Germline trimming cut 3 bases from V and 8 bases from J; bases unmatched to any gene: 11. Per the germline V gene, CDR1 is LNHNV and CDR2 is YYDKDF (reference sequence).

This clonotype was counted at least ten times. For the CDR3, the DNA is TGCAGTGCTAGGATAGGGACTTCGCCCTACAATGAGCAGTTCTTC. Translated: CSARIGTSPYNEQFF. The chain has TRBV20-1 and TRBJ2-1; D perhaps matches TRBD2 (6 bases). The V gene lost 3 bases and the J gene lost 2 bases, with 14 bases spanning the gap. This CDR3 is built from 15 residues. CDR1 DFQATT and CDR2 SNEGSKA come from the germline V gene (reference sequence).

The sample holds many counts of this clonotype. The chain carries TRBV5-1 and TRBJ2-1; either TRBD1 or TRBD2 may fit D (6 bases each). The germline CDR1 and CDR2 sequences are SGHRS and YFSETQ. Trimming pared 5 bases from V and 9 bases from J, leaving 18 bases between. CDR3 length: 14 amino acids. The CDR3 loop reads CASRPSRGLGEQFF. CDR3 DNA sequence: TGCGCCAGCAGACCCTCTCGGGGGCTAGGTGAGCAGTTCTTC.

Many counts were recorded for this clonotype. The chain joins TRBV20-1 to TRBJ2-7; 7 bases are a match to TRBD2. Trimming cost V 3 bases and J 2 bases; bases outside gene matches: 4. This CDR3 has 13 amino acids. CDR1 is DFQATT, CDR2 SNEGSKA, per germline (reference sequence). The CDR3 sequence: CSASPGTTYEQYF. CDR3 in DNA: TGCAGTGCTAGCCCCGGGACTACCTACGAGCAGTACTTC.

At least ten counts were recorded for this clonotype. The chain has TRBV25-1 and TRBJ2-1, with a weak D call TRBD2 (5 bases). The germline gives CDR1 MGHDK, CDR2 SYGVNS. V was pared by 5 bases and J by 7 bases, with 27 bases between. This CDR3 has 18 residues. CDR3 DNA: TGTGCCAGCAGTCATGCCTGGGCTAGCCAACCACGGTTGAATGAGCAGTTCTTC. Translating it yields CASSHAWASQPRLNEQFF. Variable domain in full (rest from reference TRBV25-1 and TRBJ2-1): EADIYQTPRYLVIGTGKKITLECSQTMGHDKMYWYQQDPGMELHLIHYSYGVNSTEKGDLSSESTVSRIRTEHFPLTLESARPSHTSQYLCASSHAWASQPRLNEQFFGPGTRLTVL.

The chain couples TRBV5-1 to TRBJ1-5; D perhaps matches TRBD1 (5 bases). This CDR3 has 15 amino acids. Between the trimmed V and J ends, which lost 0 bases and 6 bases, there was a span of 13 bases. CDR1 is SGHRS, CDR2 YFSETQ, per germline. The CDR3 spells CASSLGAGKGQPQHF. The CDR3 DNA reads TGCGCCAGCAGCTTGGGGGCAGGGAAGGGTCAGCCCCAGCATTTT.

The chain carries TRBV4-1 and TRBJ2-2; 9 nucleotides match TRBD1. The CDR3 sequence is 15 residues long. Losses at the gene ends were 5 bases for V and 0 bases for J; bases not matched to a gene: 1. From germline, CDR1 is MGHRA and CDR2 YSYEKL. The CDR3 spells CASSNRGPNTGELFF. CDR3 nucleotides: TGCGCCAGCAGCAACAGGGGGCCGAACACCGGGGAGCTGTTTTTT.

This clonotype was seen at least ten times. CDR3 region: CASSSQPATLTGKLFF. In DNA form, the CDR3 reads TGTGCCAGCAGTTCACAGCCGGCCACTTTGACCGGAAAACTGTTTTTT. The chain recombines TRBV12-3 or TRBV12-4 with TRBJ1-4; D not certain. The CDR3 runs to 16 residues. Between the trimmed V and J ends, which lost 4 bases and 10 bases, there was a span of 22 bases.

The table lists this clonotype with a count of one. A much larger clone lies a single base off, so this may be a read error. This chain links TRBV30 with TRBJ1-4; TRBD1 matches at 9 bases. Trimming took 8 bases from V and 6 from J; bases not matched to a gene: 7. Per germline, CDR1 GTSNPN and CDR2 SVGIG (reference sequence). The CDR3 sequence is 13 residues long. CDR3 bases: TGTGCCGGGGGACAGGGCACTGATGAAAAACTGTTTTTT. This gives the protein CAGGQGTDEKLFF.

This clonotype was detected many times. This CDR3 reads CASSLGGYADTQYF. Written as DNA, the CDR3 is TGTGCCAGCAGTTTAGGAGGGTACGCAGATACGCAGTATTTT. V is TRBV12-3 or TRBV12-4 and J is TRBJ2-3; possible D gene TRBD2, 5 bases. Trimming cost V 1 base and J 4 bases, with 9 bases left between them. The CDR3 sequence is 14 residues long.